This T cell receptor beta chain was recorded in a study of blood T cell repertoires in COVID-19. Study-wide background: Samples of COVID-19 (acute and convalescent) were obtained from the United States, Italy and Spain. PBMCs, B-cell-depleted T cells, or T cells provided the cDNA or gDNA that made up the material.

Under the authors' procedure: By means of reference gene primer amplification, nucleated cell counts were estimated. The repertoire was sequenced with immunoSEQ multiplex PCR; TCRdb's copy has only in-frame clones and lacks some. The V and J calls and clone size come from that table; D and trimming were worked out from the DNA. Here the sample spans around 130,000 clones, roughly four fifths being singletons. Germline V lookup: CDR1 SGHNT, CDR2 YYREEE (reference sequence). This CDR3 is 13 amino acids long. Trimming cost V 6 bases and J 2 bases, with 12 bases left between them. The clonotype was recovered from a human donor in a cohort sampled during active COVID-19. Input material: peripheral blood. The genes are TRBV5-4 and TRBJ2-7; possible D gene TRBD1, 6 bases. CDR3 sequence (DNA): TGTGCCAGCACCCCAGAGGGGGCCTACGAGCAGTACTTC. It translates to CASTPEGAYEQYF.